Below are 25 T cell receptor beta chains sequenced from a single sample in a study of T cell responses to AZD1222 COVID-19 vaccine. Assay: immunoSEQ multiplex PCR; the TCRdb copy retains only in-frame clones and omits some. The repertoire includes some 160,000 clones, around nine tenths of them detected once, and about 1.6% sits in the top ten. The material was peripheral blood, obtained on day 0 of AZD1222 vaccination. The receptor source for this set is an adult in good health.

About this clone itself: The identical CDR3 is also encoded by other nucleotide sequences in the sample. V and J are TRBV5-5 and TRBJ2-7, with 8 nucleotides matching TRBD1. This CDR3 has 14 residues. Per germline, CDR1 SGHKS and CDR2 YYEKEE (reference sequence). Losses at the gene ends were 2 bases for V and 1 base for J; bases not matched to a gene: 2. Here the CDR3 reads CASSFGQGSYEQYF. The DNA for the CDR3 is TGTGCCAGCAGCTTTGGACAGGGATCCTACGAGCAGTACTTC.

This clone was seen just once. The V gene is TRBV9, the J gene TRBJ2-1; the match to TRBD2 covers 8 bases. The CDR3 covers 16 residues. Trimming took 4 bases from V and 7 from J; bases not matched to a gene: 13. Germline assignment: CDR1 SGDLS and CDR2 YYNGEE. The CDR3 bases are TGTGCCAGCAGCACTAGCCCGGGGGGGCCGGGGAATGAGCAGTTCTTC. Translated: CASSTSPGGPGNEQFF.

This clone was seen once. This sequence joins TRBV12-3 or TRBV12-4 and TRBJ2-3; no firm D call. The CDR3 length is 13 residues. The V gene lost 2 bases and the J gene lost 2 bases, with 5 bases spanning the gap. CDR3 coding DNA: TGTGCCAGCAGTTTACCGTACACAGATACGCAGTATTTT. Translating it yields CASSLPYTDTQYF.

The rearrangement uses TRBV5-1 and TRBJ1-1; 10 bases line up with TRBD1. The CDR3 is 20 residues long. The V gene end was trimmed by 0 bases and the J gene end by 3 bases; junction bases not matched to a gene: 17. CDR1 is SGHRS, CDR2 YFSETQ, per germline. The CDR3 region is CASSLVQGSPTGGAYTEAFF. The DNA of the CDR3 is TGCGCCAGCAGCTTGGTCCAGGGCTCCCCGACAGGGGGCGCGTACACTGAAGCTTTCTTT.

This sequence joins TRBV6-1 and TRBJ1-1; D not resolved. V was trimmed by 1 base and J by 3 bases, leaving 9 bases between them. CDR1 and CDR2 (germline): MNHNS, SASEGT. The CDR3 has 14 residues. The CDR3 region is CASSEDRVYTEAFF. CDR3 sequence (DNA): TGTGCCAGCAGTGAAGATCGGGTATACACTGAAGCTTTCTTT.

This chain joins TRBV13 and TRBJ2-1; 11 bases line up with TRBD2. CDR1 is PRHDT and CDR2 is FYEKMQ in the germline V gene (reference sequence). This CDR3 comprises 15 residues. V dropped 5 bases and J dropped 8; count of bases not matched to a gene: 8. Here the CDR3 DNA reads TGTGCCAGCAGCCAACTAGCGGGAGAGGGCGATGAGCAGTTCTTC. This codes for CASSQLAGEGDEQFF. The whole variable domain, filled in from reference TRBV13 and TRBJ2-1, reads AAGVIQSPRHLIKEKRETATLKCYPIPRHDTVYWYQQGPGQDPQFLISFYEKMQSDKGSIPDRFSAQQFSDYHSELNMSSLELGDSALYFCASSQLAGEGDEQFFGPGTRLTVL.

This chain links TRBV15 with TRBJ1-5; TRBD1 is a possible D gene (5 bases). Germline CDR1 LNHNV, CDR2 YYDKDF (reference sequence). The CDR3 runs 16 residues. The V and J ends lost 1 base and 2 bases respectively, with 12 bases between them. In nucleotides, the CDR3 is TGTGCCACCAGCAGAGGCCCCGGGGGGGGCAATCAGCCCCAGCATTTT. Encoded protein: CATSRGPGGGNQPQHF.

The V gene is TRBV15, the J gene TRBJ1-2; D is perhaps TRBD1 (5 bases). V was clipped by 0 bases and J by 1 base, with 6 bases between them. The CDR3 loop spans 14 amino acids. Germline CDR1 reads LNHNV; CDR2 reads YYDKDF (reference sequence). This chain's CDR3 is CATSRDQGNYGYTF. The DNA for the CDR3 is TGTGCCACCAGCAGAGATCAGGGTAACTATGGCTACACCTTC. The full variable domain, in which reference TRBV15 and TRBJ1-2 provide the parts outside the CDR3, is DAMVIQNPRYQVTQFGKPVTLSCSQTLNHNVMYWYQQKSSQAPKLLFHYYDKDFNNEADTPDNFQSRRPNTSFCFLDIRSPGLGDTAMYLCATSRDQGNYGYTFGSGTRLTVV.

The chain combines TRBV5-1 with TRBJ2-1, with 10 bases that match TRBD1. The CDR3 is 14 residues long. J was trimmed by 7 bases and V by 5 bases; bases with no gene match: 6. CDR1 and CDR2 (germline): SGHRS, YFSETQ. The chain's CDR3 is CASSSRDRGNEQFF. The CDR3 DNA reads TGCGCCAGCAGTTCTAGGGACAGGGGTAATGAGCAGTTCTTC.

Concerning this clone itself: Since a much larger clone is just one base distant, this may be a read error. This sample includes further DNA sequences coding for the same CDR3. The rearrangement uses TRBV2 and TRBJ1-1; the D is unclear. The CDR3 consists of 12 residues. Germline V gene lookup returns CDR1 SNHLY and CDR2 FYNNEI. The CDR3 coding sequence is TGTGCCAGCAGTGTTGGTAACACTGAGGCTTTCTTT. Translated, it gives CASSVGNTEAFF.

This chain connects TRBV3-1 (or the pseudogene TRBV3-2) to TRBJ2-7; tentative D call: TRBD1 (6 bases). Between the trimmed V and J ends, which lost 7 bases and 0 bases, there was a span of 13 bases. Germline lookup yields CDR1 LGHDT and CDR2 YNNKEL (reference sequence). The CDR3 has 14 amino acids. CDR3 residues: CASMPGTRSYEQYF. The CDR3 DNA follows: TGTGCCAGCATGCCCGGGACACGCTCCTACGAGCAGTACTTC.

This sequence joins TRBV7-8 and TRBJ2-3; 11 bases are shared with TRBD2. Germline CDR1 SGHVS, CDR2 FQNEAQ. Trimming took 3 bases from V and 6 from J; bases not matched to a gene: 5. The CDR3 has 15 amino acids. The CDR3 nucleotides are TGTGCCAGCAGCTTGGGACTAGCGGTCCTGGATACGCAGTATTTT. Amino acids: CASSLGLAVLDTQYF.

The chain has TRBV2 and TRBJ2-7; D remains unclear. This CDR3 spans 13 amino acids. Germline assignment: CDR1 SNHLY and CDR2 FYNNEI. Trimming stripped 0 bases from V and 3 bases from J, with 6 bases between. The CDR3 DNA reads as TGTGCCAGCAGTGAAGCCAGGATCTACGAGCAGTACTTC. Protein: CASSEARIYEQYF.

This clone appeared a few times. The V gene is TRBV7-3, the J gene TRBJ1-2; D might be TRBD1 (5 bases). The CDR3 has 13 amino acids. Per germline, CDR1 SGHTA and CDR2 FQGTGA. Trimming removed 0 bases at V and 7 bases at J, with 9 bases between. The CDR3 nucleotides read TGTGCCAGCAGCTTAACAGGGGAAAGTGGCTACACCTTC. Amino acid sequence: CASSLTGESGYTF.

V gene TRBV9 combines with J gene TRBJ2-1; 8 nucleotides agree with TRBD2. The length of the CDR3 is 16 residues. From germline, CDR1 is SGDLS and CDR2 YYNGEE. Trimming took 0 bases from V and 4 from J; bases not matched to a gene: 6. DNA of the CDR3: TGTGCCAGCAGCGTAGGTCTTAGCGGGACTTACAATGAGCAGTTCTTC. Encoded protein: CASSVGLSGTYNEQFF.

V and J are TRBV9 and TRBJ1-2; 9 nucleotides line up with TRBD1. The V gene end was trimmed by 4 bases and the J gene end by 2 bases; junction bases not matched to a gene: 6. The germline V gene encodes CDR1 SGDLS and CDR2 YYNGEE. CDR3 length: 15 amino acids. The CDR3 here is CASSSTDRGNYGYTF. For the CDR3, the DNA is TGTGCCAGCAGCTCAACGGACAGGGGAAACTATGGCTACACCTTC.

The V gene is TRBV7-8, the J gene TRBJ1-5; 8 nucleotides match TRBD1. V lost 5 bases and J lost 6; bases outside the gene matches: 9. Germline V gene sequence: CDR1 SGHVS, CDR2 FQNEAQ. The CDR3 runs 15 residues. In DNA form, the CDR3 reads TGTGCCAGCAGCCTCGGACAGGGAAGGGCTCAGCCCCAGCATTTT. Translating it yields CASSLGQGRAQPQHF.

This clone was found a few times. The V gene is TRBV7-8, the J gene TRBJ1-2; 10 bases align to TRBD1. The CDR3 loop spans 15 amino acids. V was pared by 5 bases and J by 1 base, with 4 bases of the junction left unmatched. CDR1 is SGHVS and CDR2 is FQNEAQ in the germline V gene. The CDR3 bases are TGTGCCAGCAGCCCGGGACAGGGGTATAACTATGGCTACACCTTC. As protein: CASSPGQGYNYGYTF. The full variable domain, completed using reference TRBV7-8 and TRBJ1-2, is GAGVSQSPRYKVAKRGQDVALRCDPISGHVSLFWYQQALGQGPEFLTYFQNEAQLDKSGLPSDRFFAERPEGSVSTLKIQRTQQEDSAVYLCASSPGQGYNYGYTFGSGTRLTVV.

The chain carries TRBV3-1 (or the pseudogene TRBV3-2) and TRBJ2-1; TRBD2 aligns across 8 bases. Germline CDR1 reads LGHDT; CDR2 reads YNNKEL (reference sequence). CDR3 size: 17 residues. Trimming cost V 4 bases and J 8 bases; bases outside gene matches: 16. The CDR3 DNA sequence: TGTGCCAGCAGCCGGTTCGCACTTAGCGGGGAGTTGTATGAGCAGTTCTTC. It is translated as CASSRFALSGELYEQFF.

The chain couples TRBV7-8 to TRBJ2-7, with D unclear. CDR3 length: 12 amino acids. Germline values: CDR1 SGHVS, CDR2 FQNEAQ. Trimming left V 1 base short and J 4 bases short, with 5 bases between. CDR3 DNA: TGTGCCAGCAGCTTAGGTTTTTACGAGCAGTACTTC. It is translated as CASSLGFYEQYF.

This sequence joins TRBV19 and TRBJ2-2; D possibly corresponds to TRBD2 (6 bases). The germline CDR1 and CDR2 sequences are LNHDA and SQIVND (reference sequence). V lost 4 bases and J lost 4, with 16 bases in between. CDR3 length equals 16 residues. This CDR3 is CASSRGTPRSTGELFF. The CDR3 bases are TGTGCCAGTAGTAGGGGGACTCCAAGGAGCACCGGGGAGCTGTTTTTT.

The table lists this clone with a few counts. CDR3 sequence (DNA): TGTGCCAGCTCACCACAGGGGTCCCACTCTGGGGCCAACGTCCTGACTTTC. Residues: CASSPQGSHSGANVLTF. This rearrangement joins TRBV18 to TRBJ2-6, with D possibly TRBD1 on 5 matching bases. The CDR3 length is 17 residues. V lost 1 base and J lost 0, with 10 bases in between. CDR1 and CDR2 from the germline V gene are KGHSH and LQKENI.

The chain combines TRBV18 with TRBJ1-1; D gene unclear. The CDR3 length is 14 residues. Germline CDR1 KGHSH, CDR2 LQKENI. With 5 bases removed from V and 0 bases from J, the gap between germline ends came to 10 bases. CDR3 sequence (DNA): TGTGCCAGCTCAGTTGCGGGGATGAACACTGAAGCTTTCTTT. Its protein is CASSVAGMNTEAFF.

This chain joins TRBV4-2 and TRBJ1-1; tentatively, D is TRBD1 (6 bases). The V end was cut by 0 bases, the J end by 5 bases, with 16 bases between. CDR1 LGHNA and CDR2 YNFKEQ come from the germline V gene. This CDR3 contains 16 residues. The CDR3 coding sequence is TGTGCCAGCAGCCAAGATTTGTGGGGGCGGGGGACTGAAGCTTTCTTT. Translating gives CASSQDLWGRGTEAFF.

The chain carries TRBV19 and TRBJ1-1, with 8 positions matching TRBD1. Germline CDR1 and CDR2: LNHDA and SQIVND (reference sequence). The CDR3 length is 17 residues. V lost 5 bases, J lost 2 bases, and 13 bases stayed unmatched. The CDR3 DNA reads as TGTGCCAGTAGTGGACCAAGGGACAGGTCGGGCAACACTGAAGCTTTCTTT. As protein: CASSGPRDRSGNTEAFF.